The 28 T cell receptor beta chains listed next were all sequenced from one sample in a study of tumor and adjacent non-tumor tissue in lung cancer (dated by TCRdb to 2016 to 2018). Receptors were amplified or captured by multiplex PCR. Data came from an Illumina HiSeq 2500. Following protocols modified from ARM-PCR, the researchers constructed TCRbeta libraries through three rounds of nested PCR with primers (Table S4). The public reads were reanalyzed by TCRdb: fastp trimming at Q25, MiXCR alignment, in-frame beta chains only. Each record represents a unique CDR3 protein, reported with the most common genes and DNA among its rows. The table for this sample lists some 51,000 distinct CDR3 sequences; around 60% of them were counted only once. Jointly, the top ten make up approximately 31% of the sample. RNA was isolated from bulk unsorted tissue, and RNA quality was assessed with a NanoDrop ND-1000 and an Agilent 2100. Normal lung samples were distant non-tumor tissue taken more than 3 cm from the tumor edge.

The sequenced material came from distant non-tumor lung tissue. The receptors originated from a woman in her 70s with non-small cell lung cancer.

Details on this clonotype: The junction differs from germline at one of its ends, possibly a read error. The chain links TRBV20-1 to TRBJ2-1, with a tentative D call TRBD2 (5 bases). In germline, CDR1 is DFQATT, CDR2 SNEGSKA (reference sequence). The CDR3 is 11 residues long. This CDR3 reads CGASGELGQFF. The CDR3 DNA follows: TGCGGTGCCAGCGGAGAGCTCGGGCAGTTCTTC.

Concerning this clonotype itself: Since a much larger clone is just one base distant, this may be a read error. The conserved phenylalanine or tryptophan normally closing the CDR3 is absent here, so this likely arose from a read error. The gene calls are TRBV28 and TRBJ1-1, with D unclear. The germline V gene has CDR1 MDHEN and CDR2 SYDVKM. V was shortened by 2 bases and J by 0 bases, with 7 bases between the two germline ends. CDR3 length equals 14 residues. CDR3 protein: CASSLRGLNTEAFS. CDR3 DNA sequence: TGTGCCAGCAGTTTAAGAGGTCTGAACACTGAAGCTTTCTCT.

Worth noting for this clonotype: At one end the junction does not follow the germline gene, possibly because of a read error. J is TRBJ2-1 and V is TRBV4-1, with 7 bases identical to TRBD1. CDR3 length equals 15 residues. Germline assignment: CDR1 MGHRA and CDR2 YSYEKL. CDR3 in amino acids: CDSSQTGTEHNEQFF. CDR3 in DNA: TGCGACAGCAGCCAAACTGGGACAGAACACAATGAGCAGTTCTTC.

Comments on this clonotype: Possible read error: a much larger clone is one base away. V gene TRBV10-2 combines with J gene TRBJ1-1; D not certain. The CDR3 extends over 12 amino acids. In germline, CDR1 is WSHSY, CDR2 SAAADI. CDR3 region: CATNGLNIEAFF. The CDR3 DNA sequence: TGCGCCACGAACGGGCTGAACATTGAAGCTTTCTTT.

On this clonotype itself: This may come from a read error, since a much larger clone is one base off. The genes are TRBV20-1 and TRBJ2-7; D is possibly TRBD1 or TRBD2 (5 bases each). V gave up 3 bases and J gave up 9 bases, with 12 bases separating them. Germline values: CDR1 DFQATT, CDR2 SNEGSKA (reference sequence). The CDR3 consists of 11 residues. The CDR3 region has the DNA TGCAGTGCTAGCGGGGAGCAGGGGCAGTACTTC. Protein sequence: CSASGEQGQYF.

The chain is built from TRBV28 and TRBJ1-5; D is undetermined. The V end lost 7 bases, the J end lost 11 bases, and 21 bases lay between the germline ends. In germline, CDR1 is MDHEN, CDR2 SYDVKM. The CDR3 sequence is 14 residues long. CDR3 residues: CASTLALGKQSQHF. CDR3 in DNA: TGTGCCAGCACCTTAGCTCTGGGCAAACAGTCCCAGCATTTT.

Notes on this clonotype: A much larger clone lies a single base off, so this may be a read error. V is TRBV20-1 and J is TRBJ1-4; possibly TRBD1 for D (5 bases). The germline CDR1 and CDR2 sequences are DFQATT and SNEGSKA (reference sequence). The germline V and J ends were trimmed by 7 bases and 5 bases, with 23 bases remaining between them. The CDR3 sequence is 16 residues long. The CDR3 protein is CSVTPGLFYSNEKLFF. As DNA, the CDR3 is TGCAGTGTCACCCCAGGGTTGTTCTATTCGAATGAAAAACTGTTTTTT.

To note about this clonotype: A much larger clone lies one base from this, so it may be a read error. The V and J genes are TRBV7-9 and TRBJ1-4, with a weak D call TRBD1 (6 bases). The CDR3 loop spans 17 amino acids. V lost 5 bases and J lost 1, with 17 bases in between. Per germline, CDR1 SEHNR and CDR2 FQNEAQ (reference sequence). The CDR3 is CASSPKTGAVTNEKLFF. CDR3 sequence (DNA): TGTGCCAGCAGCCCGAAGACAGGCGCAGTAACTAATGAAAAACTGTTTTTT.

In its sample, this clonotype was seen many times. The V gene is TRBV5-6, the J gene TRBJ1-2; TRBD1 matches 10 bases. Germline CDR1 is SGHDT and CDR2 is YYEEEE. The CDR3 has 13 amino acids. Losses at the gene ends were 3 bases for V and 7 bases for J; bases not matched to a gene: 3. The CDR3 here is CASSSRDRGGYTF. The CDR3 DNA is TGTGCCAGCAGCTCCCGGGACAGGGGTGGCTACACCTTC.

The CDR3 loop is CACSTIGRAITDTQYF. In nucleotides, the CDR3 is TGTGCCTGTAGTACCATCGGGAGGGCCATCACAGATACGCAGTATTTT. The chain employs TRBV12-3 or TRBV12-4 and TRBJ2-3, with 8 bases fitting TRBD2. J was trimmed by 2 bases and V by 11 bases; bases with no gene match: 15. This CDR3 is built from 16 residues.

This clonotype was recorded many times. V gene TRBV6-4 combines with J gene TRBJ2-1; D perhaps matches TRBD1 (6 bases). The germline V and J ends were trimmed by 5 bases and 5 bases, with 10 bases remaining between them. CDR3 size: 13 residues. Germline CDR1 reads MRHNA; CDR2 reads SNTAGT. The CDR3 here is CASSWTENNEQFF. The CDR3, as DNA: TGTGCCAGCAGTTGGACAGAGAACAATGAGCAGTTCTTC.

This clonotype was found many times. The rearrangement uses TRBV5-1 and TRBJ1-2, with TRBD1 matching 7 bases. Per the germline V gene, CDR1 is SGHRS and CDR2 is YFSETQ. This CDR3 has 14 residues. Trimming cost V 0 bases and J 2 bases; bases outside gene matches: 1. The CDR3 loop is CASSLGQGNYGYTF. CDR3 sequence (DNA): TGCGCCAGCAGCTTGGGACAGGGCAACTATGGCTACACCTTC. Supplemented by reference TRBV5-1 and TRBJ1-2, the full variable domain reads KAGVTQTPRYLIKTRGQQVTLSCSPISGHRSVSWYQQTPGQGLQFLFEYFSETQRNKGNFPGRFSGRQFSNSRSEMNVSTLELGDSALYLCASSLGQGNYGYTFGSGTRLTVV.

This clonotype was detected a few times. A much larger clone is a single base away; this may be a read error. The rearrangement uses TRBV5-1 and TRBJ2-1; TRBD2 agrees at 13 bases. The CDR3 runs 15 residues. Germline CDR1 is SGHRS and CDR2 is YFSETQ. CDR3 nucleotides: TGCGCCAGCAAGTTTGGACTAGCGGGAGATAGCGAGCAGCTCTTC. Amino acid sequence: CASKFGLAGDSEQLF.

On this clonotype itself: A single base separates this from a much larger clone, so it may be a read error. The V and J genes are TRBV7-8 and TRBJ2-1; D uncertain. Per germline, CDR1 SGHVS and CDR2 FQNEAQ. The CDR3 spans 12 residues. Here the CDR3 DNA reads TGTGCCAGCAGCACTCATAGGTATGATCAGTTCTTC. Translating it yields CASSTHRYDQFF.

As for this clonotype: A read error may produce the germline difference seen at one junction end. The J gene is TRBJ2-5, the V gene TRBV7-9, with D tentatively TRBD1 (6 bases). This CDR3 is 15 amino acids long. Germline V gives CDR1 SEHNR, CDR2 FQNEAQ (reference sequence). CDR3 protein: CDSSRAAGVQETQYF. In DNA, the CDR3 is TGTGACAGCAGCCGAGCGGCAGGGGTTCAAGAGACCCAGTACTTC.

V is TRBV5-1 and J is TRBJ2-3, with unresolved D. CDR1 and CDR2 (germline): SGHRS, YFSETQ. The CDR3 consists of 14 residues. Trimming pared 0 bases from V and 2 bases from J, leaving 7 bases between. The CDR3 region has the DNA TGCGCCAGCAGCTTGGTCTTAGACACAGATACGCAGTATTTT. As protein: CASSLVLDTDTQYF.

Comment on this clonotype: One end of the junction fails to match germline, which may point to a read error. The CDR3 DNA sequence: TGTGCCAGCATCCAAGATTGGGCCACGGACACCGGGGAACTGTTTTTT. Translating gives CASIQDWATDTGELFF. The J gene is TRBJ2-2, the V gene TRBV4-2; D tentatively fits TRBD1 or TRBD2 (5 bases each). The CDR3 contains 16 residues. Per germline, CDR1 LGHNA and CDR2 YNFKEQ.

This clonotype has just a few counts. The chain recombines TRBV7-2 with TRBJ2-3; the D gene is possibly TRBD2 (6 bases). CDR3 size: 12 residues. Germline lookup yields CDR1 SGHTA and CDR2 FQGNSA. The ends were cut back, 4 bases at V and 8 bases at J, with 10 bases in the middle. CDR3 residues: CASSSPGGTQYF. The CDR3 nucleotides are TGTGCCAGCAGCTCCCCCGGGGGTACGCAGTATTTT. The full variable domain, completed using reference TRBV7-2 and TRBJ2-3, is GAGVSQSPSNKVTEKGKDVELRCDPISGHTALYWYRQSLGQGLEFLIYFQGNSAPDKSGLPSDRFSAERTGGSVSTLTIQRTQQEDSAVYLCASSSPGGTQYFGPGTRLTVL.

For this clonotype: Germline and junction disagree at one end, which may indicate a read error. The chain links TRBV4-2 to TRBJ2-1, with D possibly TRBD1 on 6 matching bases. Germline CDR1 is LGHNA and CDR2 is YNFKEQ. CDR3 length: 16 amino acids. CDR3 nucleotide sequence: TGTGCCAACAGCCACGGAAGTGGGGGCACCGACAATGAGCAGTTCTTC. Its translation is CANSHGSGGTDNEQFF.

This clonotype has just one count. The V and J genes are TRBV4-2 and TRBJ2-1, with unresolved D. The CDR3 contains 13 residues. Germline CDR1 and CDR2: LGHNA and YNFKEQ. V was clipped by 6 bases and J by 5 bases, with 11 bases between them. CDR3 residues: CASRLVWDNEQFF. The CDR3, as DNA: TGTGCCAGCAGGTTGGTATGGGACAATGAGCAGTTCTTC.

About this clonotype: As the CDR3 is not closed by the conserved phenylalanine or tryptophan, this likely results from a read error. This chain uses TRBV6-1 with TRBJ2-7; TRBD1 might be the D (5 bases). Germline CDR1 MNHNS, CDR2 SASEGT. This CDR3 spans 16 amino acids. Trimming removed 4 bases at V and 0 bases at J, with 16 bases between. The CDR3 DNA sequence: TGTGCCAGCAGTGGGGGTGCTAGTGACAGCTCCTACGAGCAGTACTAC. Translated: CASSGGASDSSYEQYY.

V gene TRBV6-2 or TRBV6-3 combines with J gene TRBJ2-5; TRBD2 matches at 11 bases. V trimming: 6 bases; J trimming: 2 bases; junction bases outside the gene matches: 8. This CDR3 comprises 16 residues. The germline gives CDR1 MNHEY, CDR2 SVGEGT. The CDR3 is CASRCTSGSGQETQYF. Here the CDR3 DNA reads TGTGCCAGCAGATGTACTAGCGGGAGCGGGCAAGAGACCCAGTACTTC.

This clonotype has ten or more counts. This chain joins TRBV10-3 and TRBJ1-3; no firm D call. Between the trimmed V and J ends, which lost 8 bases and 1 base, there was a span of 6 bases. CDR3 length: 12 amino acids. Germline V lookup: CDR1 ENHRY, CDR2 SYGVKD. The CDR3 nucleotides are TGTGCCATCGGCGGATCTGGAAACACCATATATTTT. It specifies CAIGGSGNTIYF.

V usage is TRBV6-5 and J usage is TRBJ2-5, with 10 bases that match TRBD2. Germline values: CDR1 MNHEY, CDR2 SVGAGI. With 2 bases clipped from V and 4 bases from J, the junction kept 7 bases outside the gene matches. This CDR3 region has 16 residues. The DNA for the CDR3 is TGTGCCAGCAGTTACACTGAGCGGGAGGGGGGAGAGACCCAGTACTTC. Its protein product is CASSYTEREGGETQYF.

This clonotype came up a few times. Possible read error: a much larger clone is one base away. V is TRBV20-1 and J is TRBJ2-1; TRBD2 aligns across 12 bases. Germline CDR1 and CDR2: DFQATT and SNEGSKA (reference sequence). The V segment lost 6 bases and the J segment 3 bases; nucleotides outside the gene matches: 6. CDR3 length equals 15 residues. CDR3 DNA: TGCAGTGCGACCGGGACTAGCGGGTTCTACAATGAGCAGTTCTTC. The encoded protein is CSATGTSGFYNEQFF.

In this sample, this clonotype turned up a few times. Being one base from a much bigger clone, this may be a read error. The chain joins TRBV10-2 to TRBJ2-2; no definite D call. The CDR3 has 15 residues. Germline-derived CDR1 and CDR2 are WSHSY and SAAADI. CDR3 coding DNA: TGCGCCAGCAGTGAAGGCCGGTCATACACCTGGGAGCTGTTTTTT. This codes for CASSEGRSYTWELFF.

This clonotype was seen more than once but under ten times. The rearrangement links TRBV15 to TRBJ2-7; no firm D call. Trimming removed 0 bases from V and 3 bases from J, with 6 bases in between. The V gene's germline CDR1 is LNHNV and CDR2 YYDKDF (reference sequence). The CDR3 loop spans 13 amino acids. The CDR3 here is CATSRDLIYEQYF. The CDR3 region has the DNA TGTGCCACCAGCAGAGATTTAATCTACGAGCAGTACTTC.

The gene calls are TRBV30 and TRBJ1-1; no firm D call. This CDR3 comprises 12 residues. Per germline, CDR1 GTSNPN and CDR2 SVGIG (reference sequence). Trimming removed 4 bases from V and 1 base from J, with 7 bases in between. This CDR3 reads CAWNIQNTEAFF. CDR3 sequence (DNA): TGTGCCTGGAACATCCAGAACACTGAAGCTTTCTTT.